Following are 9 T cell receptor beta chains from one sample sequenced in a study of T-cell memory formation after mild COVID-19. TCRdb redid the calling of the 5' RACE reads with MiXCR, one entry per CDR3 protein. The table has just over 300,000 distinct CDR3 sequences, 15% to 20% seen once. The sample taken for sequencing was PBMCs or a T cell subset sorted from them (not recorded which). All receptors come from a man younger than 35 who had mild COVID-19 (a few samples of this study predate the infection). Cell type and time point are not known.

This clonotype appeared a few times. The V gene is TRBV6-5, the J gene TRBJ1-6; perhaps TRBD1 as D (5 bases). There are 17 residues in the CDR3. CDR1 is MNHEY and CDR2 is SVGAGI in the germline V gene. The V gene lost 2 bases and the J gene lost 10 bases, with 21 bases spanning the gap. CDR3 residues: CASSYRRSWGLGSPLHF. The CDR3 nucleotides read TGTGCCAGCAGTTACAGGCGTTCGTGGGGCCTAGGGTCACCCCTCCACTTT.

The chain uses TRBV6-6 and TRBJ2-1, with a possible D match to TRBD2 (5 bases). This CDR3 has 12 residues. V lost 0 bases and J 12 bases, leaving 9 bases between the germline ends. Looked up from germline, CDR1 is MNHNY and CDR2 is SVGAGI (reference sequence). The CDR3 region has the DNA TGTGCCAGCAGTTACTCGAGGACTGGGCAGTTCTTC. This translates into CASSYSRTGQFF.

The chain carries TRBV18 and TRBJ1-5; D gene unclear. CDR1 is KGHSH, CDR2 LQKENI, per germline. The CDR3 loop spans 15 amino acids. Deletions cut 2 bases from V and 1 base from J, with 9 bases between. CDR3 bases: TGTGCCAGCTCACCAATTCCCAGAAGCAATCAGCCCCAGCATTTT. It codes for CASSPIPRSNQPQHF.

The chain's CDR3 is CAIQSRPENTEAFF. CDR3 nucleotide sequence: TGTGCCATACAATCCAGGCCGGAGAACACTGAAGCTTTCTTT. V gene TRBV7-2 combines with J gene TRBJ1-1; D remains unclear. Germline CDR1 SGHTA, CDR2 FQGNSA. The CDR3 contains 14 residues. Trimming took off 10 bases at V and 1 base at J, with 16 bases between the two ends.

This clonotype has only a few counts. This chain joins TRBV7-2 and TRBJ1-2; D may be TRBD1 (5 bases). The germline gives CDR1 SGHTA, CDR2 FQGNSA. This CDR3 region has 14 residues. Trimming left V 7 bases short and J 4 bases short, with 16 bases between. This chain's CDR3 is CASTPPGRVYGYTF. Written as DNA, the CDR3 is TGTGCCAGCACCCCTCCAGGGAGGGTCTATGGCTACACCTTC.

This clonotype has a handful of counts. This chain connects TRBV7-6 to TRBJ1-4; D is ambiguous. CDR1 and CDR2 from the germline V gene are SGHVS and FNYEAQ. V was shortened by 1 base and J by 7 bases, with 13 bases between the two germline ends. The CDR3 spans 15 residues. CDR3 in DNA: TGTGCCAGCAGCTTAGAACGTGGGAGGAGTGAAAAACTGTTTTTT. Amino acids: CASSLERGRSEKLFF.

This chain links TRBV7-9 with TRBJ1-5, with 9 bases identical to TRBD1. This CDR3 region has 13 residues. The J segment lost 8 bases and the V segment lost 3 bases, leaving 2 bases of the junction unmatched. Germline CDR1 reads SEHNR; CDR2 reads FQNEAQ (reference sequence). CDR3 amino acids: CASSLTGGEPQHF. CDR3 coding DNA: TGTGCCAGCAGCTTGACAGGGGGGGAGCCCCAGCATTTT. The full variable domain, rest sourced from reference TRBV7-9 and TRBJ1-5, is DTGVSQNPRHKITKRGQNVTFRCDPISEHNRLYWYRQTLGQGPEFLTYFQNEAQLEKSRLLSDRFSAERPKGSFSTLEIQRTEQGDSAMYLCASSLTGGEPQHFGDGTRLSIL.

The chain couples TRBV5-6 to TRBJ2-1; 9 bases fit TRBD2. V was pared by 1 base and J by 0 bases, with 2 bases of the junction left unmatched. The CDR3 consists of 16 residues. The germline CDR1 and CDR2 sequences are SGHDT and YYEEEE. The CDR3 spells CASSLRGGASYNEQFF. The DNA of the CDR3 is TGTGCCAGCAGCTTGCGCGGGGGGGCCTCCTACAATGAGCAGTTCTTC.

A few counts support this clonotype. V and J are TRBV12-3 or TRBV12-4 and TRBJ1-1; no reliable D call. The CDR3 sequence is 12 residues long. The germline V and J ends were trimmed by 3 bases and 4 bases, with 6 bases remaining between them. DNA for the CDR3: TGTGCCAGCAGTTTGTCCGGCACTGAAGCTTTCTTT. Protein sequence: CASSLSGTEAFF.